Given below is one T cell receptor (beta chain) in context. Its target is unknown. This specimen belongs to a study of OX40 agonist ivuxolimab in advanced cancers. Study information: Ivuxolimab, an agonistic anti-OX40 (CD134) antibody, was given to patients. Three patients responded partially, comprising one with hepatocellular carcinoma and two with cutaneous melanoma.

General study results and limits: Blood T cells, both CD4+ and CD8+, expanded clonally by week 6 at 0.1 to 3.0 mg/kg.

Produced via immunoSEQ multiplex PCR; TCRdb's table is partial and in-frame only. The sample lists about 68,000 clones, roughly 82% occurring once. The V and J ends lost 6 bases and 5 bases, in that order; junction bases with no gene match: 6. The length of the CDR3 is 13 residues. Per germline, CDR1 SGHRS and CDR2 YFSETQ. The chain has TRBV5-1 and TRBJ2-5; the match to TRBD2 covers 8 bases. The clonotype was recovered from an adult with an advanced solid tumor such as melanoma, head and neck, liver or kidney cancer. The sample consisted of CD4+ or CD8+ T cells sorted from blood, taken in a trial of the OX40 agonist ivuxolimab. The CDR3 reads CASNPGGLETQYF. The CDR3 DNA is TGCGCCAGCAATCCGGGGGGGCTGGAGACCCAGTACTTC.